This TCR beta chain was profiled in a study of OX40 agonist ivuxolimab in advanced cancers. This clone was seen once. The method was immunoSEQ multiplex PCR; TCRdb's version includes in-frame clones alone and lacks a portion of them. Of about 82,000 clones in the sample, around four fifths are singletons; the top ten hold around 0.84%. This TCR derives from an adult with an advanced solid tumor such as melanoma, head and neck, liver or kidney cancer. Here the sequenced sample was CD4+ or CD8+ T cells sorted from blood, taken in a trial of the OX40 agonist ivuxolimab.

The CDR3 spells CASSGLRTQYF. DNA for the CDR3: TGTGCCAGCAGCGGTTTAAGGACCCAGTACTTC. The chain links TRBV21-1 to TRBJ2-5. TRBV21-1 is tagged as a pseudogene. This CDR3 comprises 11 residues.